Sequencing of this T cell receptor (beta chain) was carried out in a study of cytomegalovirus exposure and HLA in healthy donors. This clone was seen only once. Its matching antigen is unknown. Generated by immunoSEQ multiplex PCR, the TCRdb table keeps only in-frame clones and is missing some. Of fewer than 200,000 clones detected, more than 65% appear once; the ten largest clones hold under 3.5%. Study observations and caveats: The study flagged fewer than 200 TCR beta chains as cytomegalovirus-associated.

Trimming at V came to 4 bases and at J to 3 bases, leaving 10 bases not matched to a gene. This CDR3 comprises 16 residues. From germline, CDR1 is MNHEY and CDR2 SMNVEV (reference sequence). The specimen was PBMCs. The origin of this receptor is a woman between 18 and 29 years old in good health and CMV-seropositive. The chain uses TRBV27 and TRBJ2-7; 9 bases fit TRBD1. The CDR3 loop reads CASSWGQGRRIYEQYF. The CDR3 bases are TGTGCCAGCAGTTGGGGACAGGGAAGAAGGATCTACGAGCAGTACTTC.